This is a list of T cell receptor beta chains from one sample in a study of tumor-infiltrating lymphocytes in primary liver carcinoma. TCRdb itself ran the multiplex PCR reads through MiXCR, one entry per CDR3 protein. The sample has roughly 330,000 distinct CDR3 sequences, approximately 65% seen once. The sequenced material came from peripheral blood. The receptors were sampled from a man in his forties with primary liver carcinoma and hepatitis B virus infection. The CDR3 runs from the conserved cysteine through the conserved F or W. The order of the fields is J gene, V gene, D gene, clone size, CDR3 DNA, CDR3 protein. D genes are given only for firm matches. Some rows have no size entry. The others give once, few or many, or a class for an expanded clone.

TRBJ2-1 | TRBV30 | . | . | TGTGCCTGGAGTGTACTAGCTCAAGTGGATGAGCAGTTCTTC | CAWSVLAQVDEQFF
TRBJ2-1 | TRBV5-1 | . | . | TGCGCCAGCAGCAGCACCCCGACTAGTATTGAGCAGTTCTTC | CASSSTPTSIEQFF
TRBJ1-5 | TRBV10-3 | . | few | TGTGCCATTCAGGGAGGGAATCAGCCCCGGCATTTT | CAIQGGNQPRHF
TRBJ2-1 | TRBV9 | . | . | TGTGCCAGTAGCGCACAGGGGAGGGATAGCGGGGTCTCCTACAATGAGCAGTTCTTC | CASSAQGRDSGVSYNEQFF
TRBJ1-4 | TRBV5-6 | . | once | TGTGCCAGCAGCGTCAGGATGGGCGGGGATGAAAAACTGTTTTTT | CASSVRMGGDEKLFF
TRBJ1-2 | TRBV6-1 | TRBD1 | . | TGTGCCAGCAGGAGTGGGACAGGGCGATCTAACTATGACTACACCTTC | CASRSGTGRSNYDYTF
TRBJ2-1 | TRBV12-3/TRBV12-4 | . | . | TGTGCCAGCAGTCCCCACGGACGGACAGCCCACAATGAGCAGTTCTTC | CASSPHGRTAHNEQFF
TRBJ2-3 | TRBV11-1 | . | . | TGTGCAAGCAGCGAAGGCGGGGTTTTGACAGTTACGCAGTATTTT | CASSEGGVLTVTQYF
TRBJ2-5 | TRBV11-2 | TRBD2 | . | TGTGCCATCAGCCATACTCCTGGCGGGGGGAAAGAGACCCAGTATTTC | CAISHTPGGGKETQYF
TRBJ2-2 | TRBV6-1 | . | few | TGTGCCAGCAGTGCTCTAAGCCTCGCGAACACCGGGGAGCTGTTTTTT | CASSALSLANTGELFF
TRBJ2-5 | TRBV11-2 | . | . | TGTGTCAGCAACTTAGCGAGGCTAGCCCTGGAAAAAAAGGAGACCCAGTACTTC | CVSNLARLALEKKETQYF
TRBJ2-4 | TRBV11-1 | . | once | TGTGCCAGCAGCTTAAACTATGAAAATCAGTACTTC | CASSLNYENQYF
TRBJ2-2 | TRBV6-5 | . | . | TGTGCCAGCAGACGCGTACAGGGAAACACCGGGGAGCTGTTTTTT | CASRRVQGNTGELFF
TRBJ2-7 | TRBV19 | . | . | TGTGCCAGTAGTACGCGACAGGCCCGAGGCGAGCAGTACTTC | CASSTRQARGEQYF
TRBJ2-7 | TRBV12-3/TRBV12-4 | . | many | TGTGCCAGCAGCATCGGGAGCTCCTACGAGCAGTACTTC | CASSIGSSYEQYF
TRBJ1-4 | TRBV6-1 | . | . | TGTGTCAGCAGTCCAATGGGGAGGAATAATGAAAAACTGTTTTTT | CVSSPMGRNNEKLFF
TRBJ2-7 | TRBV4-3 | . | . | TGCGCCAGCAGCCTCCGCCGCGGTGCCTACGAGCAGTACTTC | CASSLRRGAYEQYF
TRBJ2-3 | TRBV4-1 | . | . | TGCGCCAACAGCCAAGTGGCAGATACGCAGTATTTT | CANSQVADTQYF
TRBJ2-3 | TRBV11-2 | . | . | TGTGCCAGTAGCTTAAAACAGGGGACTAGGACAGATACGCAGTATTTT | CASSLKQGTRTDTQYF
TRBJ1-3 | TRBV25-1 | . | . | TGTGCCAGCAGCCGGGGTTCTGGAAACACCATATATTTT | CASSRGSGNTIYF
TRBJ2-7 | TRBV6-6 | . | . | TGTGCCAGCAGTGCTAACCCCGGGACGCCTTTACGGGACGAGCAGTACTTC | CASSANPGTPLRDEQYF
TRBJ2-1 | TRBV11-1 | . | many | TGTGCCAGCAGCCCCATCCATTGGGGATACAATGAGCAGCTCTTC | CASSPIHWGYNEQLF
TRBJ2-7 | TRBV5-3 | . | few | TGTGCCAGAAGCTCGGCGCCCTACGAGCAGTACTTC | CARSSAPYEQYF
TRBJ2-7 | TRBV4-1 | TRBD2 | . | TGCGCCAGCAGCGTTAGCGGGAGGACCTACGAGCAGTACTTC | CASSVSGRTYEQYF
TRBJ1-5 | TRBV28 | . | . | TGTGCCAGCAGTTTTACGAACCCATCAGAAAAAAGGGGACGGAGGTATAGCAATCAGCCCCAGCATTTT | CASSFTNPSEKRGRRYSNQPQHF
TRBJ2-5 | TRBV4-3 | TRBD1 | . | TGCGCCAGCAGCCAATGGGGACAGGGGGGAGAGACCCAGTACTTC | CASSQWGQGGETQYF
TRBJ2-2 | TRBV5-6 | . | . | TGTGCCAGCAGCTTGATCGGGGCCACCGGGGAGCTGTTTTTT | CASSLIGATGELFF
TRBJ2-7 | TRBV12-3/TRBV12-4 | TRBD1 | . | TGTGCCAGCAGGGGGACAGGGTCCTCCTACGAGCAGTACTTC | CASRGTGSSYEQYF
TRBJ2-7 | TRBV11-2 | . | . | TGTGCCAGCAGCTTAGTCCAGCGAAACTTCGACTATCAGTACTTC | CASSLVQRNFDYQYF
TRBJ2-1 | TRBV29-1 | TRBD1 | many | TGCAGCGTTCGCGGAGGGACAGGCTCCTACAATGAGCAGTTCTTC | CSVRGGTGSYNEQFF
TRBJ2-5 | TRBV11-2 | . | once | TGTGCCAGCAGCCAAGAGTCGAGCAGGGAAGAGACCCAGTACTTC | CASSQESSREETQYF
TRBJ2-4 | TRBV6-5 | . | once | TGTGCCAGTACCGGGATGTGGGACATTCAGAACTTC | CASTGMWDIQNF
TRBJ1-4 | TRBV7-9 | . | . | TGTTCCAGCAGCTTAGCGCTTGGGAATGAAAAACTGTTTTTT | CSSSLALGNEKLFF
TRBJ2-1 | TRBV11-2 | . | . | TGTGCCAGCACCGTTGGACTAACGCCCAACAATGAGCAGCTCTTC | CASTVGLTPNNEQLF
TRBJ1-3 | TRBV28 | . | . | TGTGCCAGCAGTTTTTCCCTTGCCGGAAACACCATATATTTT | CASSFSLAGNTIYF
TRBJ2-6 | TRBV11-1 | . | . | TGTGCCAGCAGCCCCCAGGATAGGGTACAGTCCGGGGCCAACGTCCTGACTTTC | CASSPQDRVQSGANVLTF
TRBJ2-1 | TRBV29-1 | . | many | TGCAGCGTTGAGAATGGGGCCGGTGGGGTGTTCTTC | CSVENGAGGVFF
TRBJ1-1 | TRBV13 | . | many | TGTGCCAGCAGTTTGATCCGGGGGTCTAGTGAAGCTTTCTTT | CASSLIRGSSEAFF
TRBJ2-1 | TRBV5-1 | . | few | TGCGCCAGCACCCCGCGGGGGCGGTTAGCGGAAAGCTCCTACAATGAGCAGTTCTTC | CASTPRGRLAESSYNEQFF
TRBJ2-7 | TRBV5-1 | TRBD1 | . | TGCGCCAGCAGTCAAACCGGGACAGGGGCAACCTACGAGCAGTACTTC | CASSQTGTGATYEQYF
TRBJ2-2 | TRBV6-2/TRBV6-3 | TRBD1 | . | TGTACCAGCAGTTTACAGGGGACCGGGGAGCTGTTTTTT | CTSSLQGTGELFF
TRBJ2-3 | TRBV4-3 | TRBD2 | many | TGCGCCAGCAGCCAAGACCAGACTAGCGTTGGAGATACGCAGTATTTT | CASSQDQTSVGDTQYF
TRBJ2-6 | TRBV6-2/TRBV6-3 | . | . | TGTGCCAGCAGCTCGCACCAGGCCGGGGCCAATGTCCTGACTTTC | CASSSHQAGANVLTF
TRBJ2-6 | TRBV5-4 | . | few | TGTGCCAGCAGCAGGCAGGTTTCTGGGGCCAACGTCCTCACTTTC | CASSRQVSGANVLTF